This T cell receptor beta chain is from a study of T cells in tuberculosis. Notes on the study in general: Low-affinity CD1B-GMM tetramer-binding T cells may have been missed.

Cells were sorted from thawed PBMC rested overnight and stained with GMM-loaded CD1B tetramer, viability dye and anti-CD3. CD1B tetramers were loaded with Rhodococcus equi-derived C32 glucose monomycolate. CD14-expressing monocytes were removed from PBMC before cryopreservation and sorting. About 94,000 tetramer-negative cells were sorted from each donor. V trimming: 2 bases; J trimming: 5 bases; junction bases outside the gene matches: 6. The CDR3 is made up of 15 amino acids. CDR1 MGHRA and CDR2 YSYEKL come from the germline V gene. Chain pairing is unknown; alpha and beta were sequenced separately. Sequenced by immunoSEQ multiplex PCR; TCRdb stores in-frame clones only, minus some. Of approximately 57,000 clones detected, roughly 88% appear once; the ten largest clones hold roughly a fifth.

The V and J genes are TRBV4-1 and TRBJ2-5, with 9 positions matching TRBD2. This receptor was identified in an adult woman with latent tuberculosis. The sample taken for sequencing was CD1b-GMM tetramer-negative cells sorted from PBMCs. DNA for the CDR3: TGCGCCAGCAGCCAATTAGCGGGGGCAAGGGAGACCCAGTACTTC. It yields the protein CASSQLAGARETQYF.